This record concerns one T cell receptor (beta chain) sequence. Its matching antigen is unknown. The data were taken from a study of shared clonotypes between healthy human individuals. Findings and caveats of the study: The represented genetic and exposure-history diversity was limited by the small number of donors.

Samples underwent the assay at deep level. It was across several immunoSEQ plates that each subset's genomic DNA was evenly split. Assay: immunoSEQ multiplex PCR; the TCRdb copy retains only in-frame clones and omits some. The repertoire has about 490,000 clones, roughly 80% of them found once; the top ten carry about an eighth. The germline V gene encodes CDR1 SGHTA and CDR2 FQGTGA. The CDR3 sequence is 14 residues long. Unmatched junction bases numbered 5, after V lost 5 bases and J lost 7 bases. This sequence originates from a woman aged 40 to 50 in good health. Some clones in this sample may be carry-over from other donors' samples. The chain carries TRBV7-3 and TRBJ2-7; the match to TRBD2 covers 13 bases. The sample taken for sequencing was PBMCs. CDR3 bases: TGTGCCAGCAGCCCCGGGACTAGCGGGACGGAGCAGTACTTC. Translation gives CASSPGTSGTEQYF.